Shown below are 2 T cell receptor beta chains from a single sample sequenced in a study of blood T cell repertoires in COVID-19. This table comes from immunoSEQ multiplex PCR, and its TCRdb copy is limited to in-frame clones, with some not included. The sample lists roughly 300,000 clones, 86% occurring once. The sequencing sample was made of peripheral blood. The receptors shown here come from a woman aged 45 to 65 with acute or convalescent COVID-19.

V gene TRBV9 combines with J gene TRBJ2-1; D call uncertain. Per the germline V gene, CDR1 is SGDLS and CDR2 is YYNGEE. The germline V and J ends were trimmed by 0 bases and 0 bases, with 7 bases remaining between them. This CDR3 has 15 amino acids. The CDR3 sequence is CASSVALSSYNEQFF. As DNA, the CDR3 is TGTGCCAGCAGCGTAGCTCTGAGCTCCTACAATGAGCAGTTCTTC. Combining the CDR3 with reference TRBV9 and TRBJ2-1 gives the whole variable domain DSGVTQTPKHLITATGQRVTLRCSPRSGDLSVYWYQQSLDQGLQFLIQYYNGEERAKGNILERFSAQQFPDLHSELNLSSLELGDSALYFCASSVALSSYNEQFFGPGTRLTVL.

V gene TRBV5-1 combines with J gene TRBJ2-5, with 7 bases identical to TRBD1. Germline CDR1 and CDR2: SGHRS and YFSETQ. The CDR3 totals 13 residues. V shed 0 bases and J 5 bases; nucleotides not matched to a gene: 1. The CDR3 region has the DNA TGCGCCAGCAGCTTGGAGGGGGCGGAGACCCAGTACTTC. Its translation: CASSLEGAETQYF.